This T cell receptor (beta chain) was sequenced in a study of cytomegalovirus exposure and HLA in healthy donors. Whole-study findings and limits: The likely origin of a cluster of highly shared sequence variants was a sequencing artifact. Another analysis was done later, and it associated roughly 15,000 TCR beta sequences with HLA alleles at 0.05 false discovery rate.

This clone was counted between two and nine times. The target antigen is unknown. The CDR3 totals 15 residues. Germline CDR1 is SGHRS and CDR2 is YFSETQ. Unmatched junction bases numbered 5, after V lost 0 bases and J lost 2 bases. This cohort consisted of healthy bone marrow donors. PCR used 60 Vbeta primers and 13 Jbeta primers. The table came from immunoSEQ multiplex PCR; TCRdb's copy has only in-frame clones and leaves some out. Of roughly 180,000 clones in the sample, roughly four fifths were seen once. J is TRBJ2-7 and V is TRBV5-1; 7 positions match TRBD2. The sequence was collected from a female donor in good health and CMV-seronegative. Material for sequencing was PBMCs. CDR3 bases: TGCGCCAGCAGCTTGGAGCGGGAAGCTACCTACGAGCAGTACTTC. This encodes CASSLEREATYEQYF.